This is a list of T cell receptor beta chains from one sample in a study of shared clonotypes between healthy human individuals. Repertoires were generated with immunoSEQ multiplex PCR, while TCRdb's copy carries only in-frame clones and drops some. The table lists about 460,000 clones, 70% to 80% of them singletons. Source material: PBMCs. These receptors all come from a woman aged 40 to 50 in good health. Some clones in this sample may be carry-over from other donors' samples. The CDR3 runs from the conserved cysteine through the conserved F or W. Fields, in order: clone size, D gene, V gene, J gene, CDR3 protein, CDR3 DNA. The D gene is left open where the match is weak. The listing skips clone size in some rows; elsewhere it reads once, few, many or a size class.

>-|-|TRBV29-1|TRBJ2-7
CSVSISGAREQYF
TGCAGCGTTTCAATTTCGGGAGCCCGAGAGCAGTACTTC
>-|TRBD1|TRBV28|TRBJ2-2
CASSSPGTGTTGELFF
TGTGCCAGCAGTTCCCCCGGGACAGGGACCACCGGGGAGCTGTTTTTT
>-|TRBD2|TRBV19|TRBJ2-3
CATKNREATDTQYF
TGTGCCACTAAGAACCGGGAGGCTACAGATACGCAGTATTTT
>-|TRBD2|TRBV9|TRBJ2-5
CASSAESRTSGRETQYF
TGTGCCAGCAGCGCTGAGTCTAGGACTAGCGGGAGAGAGACCCAGTACTTC
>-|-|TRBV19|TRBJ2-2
CASSRGVGDGRRAGELFF
TGTGCCAGTAGTAGGGGGGTCGGGGACGGGCGACGCGCCGGGGAGCTGTTTTTT
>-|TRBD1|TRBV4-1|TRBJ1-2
CASSQGGQGFYYGYTF
TGCGCCAGCAGCCAAGGGGGACAGGGATTTTACTATGGCTACACCTTC
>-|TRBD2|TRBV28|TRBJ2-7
CASTRRIAGDGGQYF
TGTGCCAGCACACGGAGAATAGCGGGAGACGGAGGGCAGTACTTC
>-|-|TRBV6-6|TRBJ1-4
CASRSGLYNEKLFF
TGTGCCAGCAGGTCGGGACTTTACAATGAAAAACTGTTTTTT
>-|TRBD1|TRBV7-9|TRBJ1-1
CASSLEGGGTEAFF
TGTGCCAGCAGCTTAGAAGGGGGCGGCACTGAAGCTTTCTTT
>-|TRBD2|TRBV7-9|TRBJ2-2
CASSRTSGNTGELFF
TGTGCCAGCAGCAGGACTAGCGGAAACACCGGGGAGCTGTTTTTT
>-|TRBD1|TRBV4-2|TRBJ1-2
CASSRRQGAGYGYTF
TGTGCCAGCAGCCGACGACAGGGGGCAGGCTATGGCTACACCTTC
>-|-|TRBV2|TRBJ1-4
CASSEFSREKLFF
TGTGCCAGCAGTGAGTTTAGCCGTGAAAAACTGTTTTTT
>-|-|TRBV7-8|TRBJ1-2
CASSLEGGPDYGYTF
TGTGCCAGCAGCTTAGAGGGGGGGCCGGACTATGGCTACACCTTC
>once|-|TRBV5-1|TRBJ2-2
CASSLEVIGELFF
TGCGCCAGCAGCTTGGAGGTTATCGGGGAGCTGTTTTTT
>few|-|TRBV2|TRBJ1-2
CASRDRLLTYGYTF
TGTGCCAGCAGGGACAGACTTCTCACCTATGGCTACACCTTC
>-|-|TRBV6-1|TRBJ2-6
CASSELDSSGANVLTF
TGTGCCAGCAGTGAATTGGACTCCTCTGGGGCCAACGTCCTTACTTTC
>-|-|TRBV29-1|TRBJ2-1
CSVNNEQFF
TGCAGCGTCAACAATGAGCAGTTCTTC
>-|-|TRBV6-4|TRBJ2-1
CASSRGGGSVNEQFF
TGTGCCAGCAGCCGTGGGGGCGGGAGTGTCAATGAGCAGTTCTTC
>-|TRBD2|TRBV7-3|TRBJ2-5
CASSTRTSVKTQYF
TGTGCCAGCAGCACTCGGACTAGCGTAAAGACCCAGTACTTC
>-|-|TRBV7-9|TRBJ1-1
CASSRRGRIEAFF
TGTGCCAGCAGCCGACGAGGACGGATTGAAGCTTTCTTT
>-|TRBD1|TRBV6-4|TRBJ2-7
CASSEEQGAVRSEQYF
TGTGCCAGCAGTGAGGAACAGGGGGCCGTTCGAAGCGAGCAGTACTTC
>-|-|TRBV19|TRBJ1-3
CASRDSSGNTIYF
TGTGCCAGTAGAGACAGCTCTGGAAACACCATATATTTT
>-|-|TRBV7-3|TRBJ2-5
CASSLTGRRNQETQYF
TGTGCCAGCAGCTTAACCGGGCGGCGGAACCAAGAGACCCAGTACTTC
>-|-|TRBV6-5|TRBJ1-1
CASSYSRGNTEAFF
TGTGCCAGCAGTTACTCCCGTGGGAACACTGAAGCTTTCTTT
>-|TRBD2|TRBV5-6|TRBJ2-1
CASSLAPSGGRGYNEQFF
TGTGCCAGCAGCTTGGCTCCCTCGGGCGGGAGGGGTTACAATGAGCAGTTCTTC
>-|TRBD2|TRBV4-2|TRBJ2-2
CASSQGAGYTGELFF
TGTGCCAGCAGCCAAGGAGCGGGGTACACCGGGGAGCTGTTTTTT
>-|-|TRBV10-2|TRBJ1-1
CASSSGGGSTEAFF
TGCGCCAGCAGTTCAGGTGGAGGGAGCACTGAAGCTTTCTTT
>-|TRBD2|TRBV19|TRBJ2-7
CASSLLAGEAYEQYF
TGTGCCAGTAGTCTTCTAGCGGGAGAAGCCTACGAGCAGTACTTC
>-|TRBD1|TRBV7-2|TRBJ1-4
CASSSSGQSNEKLFF
TGTGCCAGCAGCTCCTCGGGACAGTCTAATGAAAAACTGTTTTTT
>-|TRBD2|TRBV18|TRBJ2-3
CASSPPRLAGTDTQYF
TGTGCCAGCTCACCACCCCGACTAGCGGGCACAGATACGCAGTATTTT
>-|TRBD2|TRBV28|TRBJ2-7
CASSQEREAPWEQYF
TGTGCCAGCAGTCAAGAGCGGGAGGCCCCCTGGGAGCAGTACTTC
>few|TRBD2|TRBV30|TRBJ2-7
CAWTSLAGGPYEQYF
TGTGCCTGGACTTCCCTAGCGGGAGGGCCCTACGAGCAGTACTTC
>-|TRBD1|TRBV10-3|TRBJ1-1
CASTLQGADTEAFF
TGTGCCAGCACGTTACAGGGGGCGGATACTGAAGCTTTCTTT
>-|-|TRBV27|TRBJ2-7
CASSSRTEPYEQYF
TGTGCCAGCAGTTCAAGGACGGAACCCTACGAGCAGTACTTC
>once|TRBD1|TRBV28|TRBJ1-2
CASSLSDRATGGYTF
TGTGCCAGCAGTTTGTCCGACAGGGCAACTGGGGGCTACACCTTC
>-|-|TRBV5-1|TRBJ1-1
CASSLAGVLNTEAFF
TGCGCCAGCAGCTTGGCCGGGGTATTGAACACTGAAGCTTTCTTT
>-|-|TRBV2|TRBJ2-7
CASSVQRWAYEQYF
TGTGCCAGCAGTGTGCAGAGGTGGGCCTACGAGCAGTACTTC
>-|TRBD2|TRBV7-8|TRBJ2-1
CASSADLAGGSEQFF
TGTGCCAGCAGCGCTGATCTAGCGGGAGGGTCCGAGCAGTTCTTC
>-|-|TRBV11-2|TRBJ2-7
CASSLYRDFTYEQYF
TGTGCCAGCAGCTTGTACAGGGACTTTACTTACGAGCAGTACTTC
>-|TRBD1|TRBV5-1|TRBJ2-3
CASSPPGQGMDTQYF
TGCGCCAGCAGCCCTCCAGGACAGGGGATGGATACGCAGTATTTT
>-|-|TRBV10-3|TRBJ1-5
CAIGRQNTNQPQHF
TGTGCCATCGGGCGGCAGAACACTAATCAGCCCCAGCATTTT
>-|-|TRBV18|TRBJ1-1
CASSQGVNTEAFF
TGTGCCAGCTCACAGGGGGTGAACACTGAAGCTTTCTTT
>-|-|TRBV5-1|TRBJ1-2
CASSLRAGFNYGYTF
TGCGCCAGCAGCTTGAGAGCAGGCTTCAACTATGGCTACACCTTC
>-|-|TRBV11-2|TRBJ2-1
CASSFGVYNEQFF
TGTGCCAGCAGCTTCGGCGTCTACAATGAGCAGTTCTTC
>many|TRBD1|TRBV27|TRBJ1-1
CASSQNYRGYTEAFF
TGTGCCAGCAGTCAGAACTACAGGGGGTACACTGAAGCTTTCTTT
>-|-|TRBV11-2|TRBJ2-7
CASSSSRLLGEQYF
TGTGCCAGCAGCTCTTCCAGACTCCTCGGCGAGCAGTACTTC
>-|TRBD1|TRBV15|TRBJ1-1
CATSRPRTGLNTEAFF
TGTGCCACCAGCAGACCTCGGACAGGGTTGAACACTGAAGCTTTCTTT
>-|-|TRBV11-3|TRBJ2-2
CASSLDGPGTGELFF
TGTGCCAGCAGCTTAGACGGGCCGGGGACCGGGGAGCTGTTTTTT
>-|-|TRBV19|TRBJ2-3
CASSSGRGPDTQYF
TGTGCCAGTAGTTCAGGACGAGGCCCAGATACGCAGTATTTT
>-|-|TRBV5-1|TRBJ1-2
CASSLEGLVYGYTF
TGCGCCAGCAGCTTGGAAGGGCTGGTCTATGGCTACACCTTC
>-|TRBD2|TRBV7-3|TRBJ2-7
CASSFGTSGRQYF
TGTGCCAGCAGCTTCGGGACTAGCGGGAGACAGTACTTC
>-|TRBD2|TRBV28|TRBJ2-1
CASSLISPGGNEQFF
TGTGCCAGCAGTTTAATCAGTCCGGGAGGTAATGAGCAGTTCTTC
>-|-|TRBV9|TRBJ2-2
CASSVDSSNTGELFF
TGTGCCAGCAGCGTAGACTCCAGCAACACCGGGGAGCTGTTTTTT
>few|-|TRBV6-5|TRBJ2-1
CASSYSLGNEQFF
TGTGCCAGCAGTTACTCGCTGGGTAATGAGCAGTTCTTC
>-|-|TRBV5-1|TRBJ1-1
CASSPVRTANTEAFF
TGCGCCAGCTCCCCGGTGCGGACGGCGAACACTGAAGCTTTCTTT
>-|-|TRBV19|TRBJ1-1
CASSADWENTEAFF
TGTGCCAGTAGTGCGGACTGGGAGAACACTGAAGCTTTCTTT
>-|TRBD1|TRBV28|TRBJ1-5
CASSPGQGALQPQHF
TGTGCCAGCAGCCCTGGACAGGGGGCGCTTCAGCCCCAGCATTTT